This is a list of T cell receptor beta chains from one sample in a study of T cells in Graves' hyperthyroidism and ophthalmopathy. TCRdb re-called the multiplex PCR reads through MiXCR, storing one row per CDR3 protein. This table holds approximately 520,000 distinct CDR3 sequences, roughly a quarter found once. What was sequenced was blood. These receptors originate from a young woman with Graves' ophthalmopathy. Both conserved end residues are part of each CDR3. Each record gives: J gene, D gene, clone size, V gene, CDR3 DNA, CDR3 protein. The D gene is left open where the match is weak. Clone size is given for some rows only: seen once, a few or many times, or a class if the clone is expanded.

J gene: TRBJ1-5; D gene: NA; clone size: NA; V gene: TRBV6-1; CDR3 DNA: TGTGCCAGCGGTACAGGCGTCGTTAATAGCAATCAGCCCCAGCATTTT; CDR3 protein: CASGTGVVNSNQPQHF
J gene: TRBJ2-7; D gene: TRBD1; clone size: many; V gene: TRBV7-2; CDR3 DNA: TGTGCCAGCAGCTTAGTGGGACAGGGGGGATACGAGCAGTACTTC; CDR3 protein: CASSLVGQGGYEQYF
J gene: TRBJ2-4; D gene: NA; clone size: many; V gene: TRBV6-1; CDR3 DNA: TGTGCCAGCATCGAGGACGGAAACATTCAGTACTTC; CDR3 protein: CASIEDGNIQYF
J gene: TRBJ2-5; D gene: NA; clone size: many; V gene: TRBV18; CDR3 DNA: TGTGCCAGCTCATCGTACATGGGGAGTGAGACCCAGTACTTC; CDR3 protein: CASSSYMGSETQYF
J gene: TRBJ1-3; D gene: NA; clone size: NA; V gene: TRBV6-1; CDR3 DNA: TGTGCCAGCAGTGAAGCCAGGCAAGGAAACACCATATATTTT; CDR3 protein: CASSEARQGNTIYF
J gene: TRBJ1-5; D gene: TRBD1; clone size: few; V gene: TRBV20-1; CDR3 DNA: TGCAGTGTCCGGCGGGCAGGGGGCGCGGAAAAGCCCCAGCATTTT; CDR3 protein: CSVRRAGGAEKPQHF
J gene: TRBJ1-3; D gene: NA; clone size: many; V gene: TRBV6-1; CDR3 DNA: TGTGCCACGTATAGGGTGGATGGAAACACCATATATTTT; CDR3 protein: CATYRVDGNTIYF
J gene: TRBJ2-7; D gene: NA; clone size: NA; V gene: TRBV30; CDR3 DNA: TGTGCCTGGAGTGTAGGGGTCTTCGACGAGCAGTACTTC; CDR3 protein: CAWSVGVFDEQYF
J gene: TRBJ2-5; D gene: NA; clone size: medium-sized; V gene: TRBV7-8; CDR3 DNA: TGTGCCAGCAGCTTGTTGGCTAAACTTCTACCTAGGGAGACCCAGTACTTC; CDR3 protein: CASSLLAKLLPRETQYF
J gene: TRBJ1-1; D gene: NA; clone size: many; V gene: TRBV12-3/TRBV12-4; CDR3 DNA: TGTGCCAGCAGTTTACCCTTCATGAACACTGAAGCTTTCTTT; CDR3 protein: CASSLPFMNTEAFF
J gene: TRBJ2-7; D gene: TRBD1; clone size: many; V gene: TRBV14; CDR3 DNA: TGTGCCAGCAGCCAAGTCCCAGGGGGAACCTACGAGCAGTACTTC; CDR3 protein: CASSQVPGGTYEQYF
J gene: TRBJ2-7; D gene: TRBD2; clone size: many; V gene: TRBV20-1; CDR3 DNA: TGCAGTGCTAGCCCGGTGCGGGGGGGCCAGACCACCTACGAGCAGTACTTC; CDR3 protein: CSASPVRGGQTTYEQYF
J gene: TRBJ1-1; D gene: NA; clone size: NA; V gene: TRBV25-1; CDR3 DNA: TGTGCCAGCAGGTTATTTGTGGTCATTGAAGCTTTCTTT; CDR3 protein: CASRLFVVIEAFF
J gene: TRBJ2-7; D gene: TRBD2; clone size: many; V gene: TRBV5-1; CDR3 DNA: TGCGCCAGCGGGGGGGGTATTCAGTTCGAGCAGTACTTC; CDR3 protein: CASGGGIQFEQYF
J gene: TRBJ2-7; D gene: TRBD2; clone size: few; V gene: TRBV6-2/TRBV6-3; CDR3 DNA: TGTGCCAGCAGTTACTCGGGACTAGCGGGGTACTACGAGCAGTACTTC; CDR3 protein: CASSYSGLAGYYEQYF
J gene: TRBJ1-3; D gene: NA; clone size: many; V gene: TRBV6-5; CDR3 DNA: TGTGCCAGCACCAGAGACAGGGGAAACACCATATATTTT; CDR3 protein: CASTRDRGNTIYF
J gene: TRBJ1-1; D gene: NA; clone size: NA; V gene: TRBV6-5; CDR3 DNA: TGTGCCAGCAGTTACTCTGCCAGCCTGAACACTGAAGCTTTCTTT; CDR3 protein: CASSYSASLNTEAFF
J gene: TRBJ1-1; D gene: NA; clone size: many; V gene: TRBV6-2/TRBV6-3; CDR3 DNA: TGTGCCAGCAGGAGGGACACGAACACTGAAGCTTTCTTT; CDR3 protein: CASRRDTNTEAFF
J gene: TRBJ1-2; D gene: TRBD1; clone size: many; V gene: TRBV29-1; CDR3 DNA: TGCAGCGCCAATGGGGACAGGGGGCAGGACGGCTATGGCTACACCTTC; CDR3 protein: CSANGDRGQDGYGYTF
J gene: TRBJ2-7; D gene: TRBD2; clone size: NA; V gene: TRBV7-6; CDR3 DNA: TGTGCCAGCAGCTTAGAGGGTAGCGGGGCTAGGGGGCAGTACTTC; CDR3 protein: CASSLEGSGARGQYF
J gene: TRBJ1-1; D gene: NA; clone size: NA; V gene: TRBV27; CDR3 DNA: TGTGCCAGCAGGTTGGCGTTGTACACTGAAGCTTTCTTT; CDR3 protein: CASRLALYTEAFF
J gene: TRBJ1-2; D gene: NA; clone size: many; V gene: TRBV20-1; CDR3 DNA: TGCAGTGCTACGGACGGGTACTATGGCTACACCTTC; CDR3 protein: CSATDGYYGYTF
J gene: TRBJ2-7; D gene: NA; clone size: many; V gene: TRBV27; CDR3 DNA: TGTGCCAGCAGTGGGAGCGGACGGGAGCCGGGCGAGCAGTACTTC; CDR3 protein: CASSGSGREPGEQYF
J gene: TRBJ2-5; D gene: TRBD2; clone size: NA; V gene: TRBV4-2; CDR3 DNA: TGTGCCAGCAGCCCGGGGCAGGGACTAGGAAACCAAGAGACCCAGTACTTC; CDR3 protein: CASSPGQGLGNQETQYF
J gene: TRBJ1-2; D gene: TRBD1; clone size: many; V gene: TRBV12-3/TRBV12-4; CDR3 DNA: TGTGCCAGCAGGATCGGACAGGCCTATGGCTACACCTTC; CDR3 protein: CASRIGQAYGYTF
J gene: TRBJ2-5; D gene: TRBD1; clone size: NA; V gene: TRBV7-2; CDR3 DNA: TGTGCCAGCAGCGGCCGGACAGGGCCAGAGACCCAGTACTTC; CDR3 protein: CASSGRTGPETQYF
J gene: TRBJ2-7; D gene: TRBD1; clone size: few; V gene: TRBV20-1; CDR3 DNA: TGCAGCCGGCCGGGACAGGGGGACTACGAGCAGTACTTC; CDR3 protein: CSRPGQGDYEQYF
J gene: TRBJ2-7; D gene: TRBD2; clone size: few; V gene: TRBV20-1; CDR3 DNA: TGCAGTGCTAGTGGACTAGGCCACTACGAGCAGTACTTC; CDR3 protein: CSASGLGHYEQYF
J gene: TRBJ1-6; D gene: NA; clone size: many; V gene: TRBV27; CDR3 DNA: TGTGCCAGCAGTTCGGGCGGGTCCGGGAGCTCACCCCTCCACTTT; CDR3 protein: CASSSGGSGSSPLHF
J gene: TRBJ2-7; D gene: TRBD1; clone size: many; V gene: TRBV6-2/TRBV6-3; CDR3 DNA: TGTGCCAGCAGTACCGGACAGGGAAGATCCTACGAGCAGTACTTC; CDR3 protein: CASSTGQGRSYEQYF
J gene: TRBJ1-5; D gene: NA; clone size: many; V gene: TRBV27; CDR3 DNA: TGTGCCAGCAGTAACGGACAGCTATCGGCCCAGCATTTT; CDR3 protein: CASSNGQLSAQHF
J gene: TRBJ2-7; D gene: NA; clone size: many; V gene: TRBV7-9; CDR3 DNA: TGTGCCAGCAGTTCGCCGAGGGGGGAGCAGTACTTC; CDR3 protein: CASSSPRGEQYF
J gene: TRBJ1-1; D gene: NA; clone size: many; V gene: TRBV28; CDR3 DNA: TGTGCCAGCAGTTTAACTGGCAGGTCGGTGGGGAACACTGAAGCTTTCTTT; CDR3 protein: CASSLTGRSVGNTEAFF
J gene: TRBJ1-2; D gene: NA; clone size: many; V gene: TRBV18; CDR3 DNA: TGTGCCAGCTCACCATATAGGGAGGACTATGGCTACACCTTC; CDR3 protein: CASSPYREDYGYTF
J gene: TRBJ2-7; D gene: NA; clone size: many; V gene: TRBV20-1; CDR3 DNA: TGCAGTGCTAGAGAATATGGACTCACGACTTACGAGCAGTACTTC; CDR3 protein: CSAREYGLTTYEQYF
J gene: TRBJ2-7; D gene: TRBD1; clone size: many; V gene: TRBV30; CDR3 DNA: TGTGCCTGGAGTAAGGGACAGCTCCTCTACGAGCAGTACTTC; CDR3 protein: CAWSKGQLLYEQYF
J gene: TRBJ2-7; D gene: NA; clone size: NA; V gene: TRBV12-3/TRBV12-4; CDR3 DNA: TGTGCCAGCAGTTTTTTCCTGAGCTCCTACGAGCAGTACTTC; CDR3 protein: CASSFFLSSYEQYF
J gene: TRBJ1-1; D gene: NA; clone size: many; V gene: TRBV7-3; CDR3 DNA: TGTGCCAGCAGCTTGGAGGGAGGTAACACTGAAGCTTTCTTT; CDR3 protein: CASSLEGGNTEAFF
J gene: TRBJ1-2; D gene: NA; clone size: NA; V gene: TRBV5-6; CDR3 DNA: TGTGCCAGCAGCTTGGCCAACGACATTAACTATGGCTACACCTTC; CDR3 protein: CASSLANDINYGYTF
J gene: TRBJ2-5; D gene: TRBD1; clone size: NA; V gene: TRBV6-1; CDR3 DNA: TGTGCCAGCAGTCCTCGGCCGGGACAGGGTATAAAGACCCAGTACTTC; CDR3 protein: CASSPRPGQGIKTQYF
J gene: TRBJ1-1; D gene: NA; clone size: NA; V gene: TRBV6-1; CDR3 DNA: TGTGCCAGCATGGGGGGTAAGGGAGCTTTCTTT; CDR3 protein: CASMGGKGAFF
J gene: TRBJ1-5; D gene: NA; clone size: many; V gene: TRBV6-1; CDR3 DNA: TGTGCCAGCAGTGAAGGGATCGGCAGGGTGGAGAATCAGCCCCAGCATTTT; CDR3 protein: CASSEGIGRVENQPQHF
J gene: TRBJ1-2; D gene: TRBD1; clone size: few; V gene: TRBV3-1; CDR3 DNA: TGTGCCAGCAGCCAACCCAGGGGGCGCAACTATGGCTACACCTTC; CDR3 protein: CASSQPRGRNYGYTF
J gene: TRBJ2-5; D gene: TRBD2; clone size: NA; V gene: TRBV20-1; CDR3 DNA: TGCAGTGCTACGATACTAGCGGGGGAAGAGACCCAGTACTTC; CDR3 protein: CSATILAGEETQYF
J gene: TRBJ2-5; D gene: TRBD2; clone size: many; V gene: TRBV6-1; CDR3 DNA: TGTGCCAGCAGCCGAGCGGGGGAAGAGACCCAGTACTTC; CDR3 protein: CASSRAGEETQYF
J gene: TRBJ1-5; D gene: NA; clone size: NA; V gene: TRBV3-1; CDR3 DNA: TGTGCCAGCAGCCAGGAGGGGGGGCAGCCCCAGCATTTT; CDR3 protein: CASSQEGGQPQHF
J gene: TRBJ2-7; D gene: NA; clone size: many; V gene: TRBV6-1; CDR3 DNA: TGTGCCAGCAGTAGGACAGCCAGGGGGGCCTGGGAGCAGTACTTC; CDR3 protein: CASSRTARGAWEQYF
J gene: TRBJ2-2; D gene: NA; clone size: many; V gene: TRBV13; CDR3 DNA: TGTGCCAGCAGCTTCGGGATAACGAACACCGGGGAGCTGTTTTTT; CDR3 protein: CASSFGITNTGELFF
J gene: TRBJ1-1; D gene: NA; clone size: many; V gene: TRBV12-3/TRBV12-4; CDR3 DNA: TGTGCCAGCAGGCGCCCGACGGAAACTGAAGCTTTCTTT; CDR3 protein: CASRRPTETEAFF
J gene: TRBJ2-3; D gene: NA; clone size: few; V gene: TRBV12-3/TRBV12-4; CDR3 DNA: TGTGCCAGCAGTTTACCTACTGGGGGGTCCACAGATACGCAGTATTTT; CDR3 protein: CASSLPTGGSTDTQYF
J gene: TRBJ2-2; D gene: NA; clone size: NA; V gene: TRBV29-1; CDR3 DNA: TGCAGCGTTGGAAGCCTAAACACCGGGGAGCTGTTTTTT; CDR3 protein: CSVGSLNTGELFF
J gene: TRBJ1-1; D gene: NA; clone size: NA; V gene: TRBV6-1; CDR3 DNA: TGTGCCGGCAAAGAAGGCACTGAAGCTTTCTTT; CDR3 protein: CAGKEGTEAFF